Presented here are 4 T cell receptor beta chains from one specimen sequenced in a study of blood T cells in healthy people across ages. A J-beta primer mix and a sample-barcoded 5' primer were used in a second PCR of about 7 to 12 cycles. TCRdb passed the 5' RACE reads through MiXCR, listing each CDR3 protein once. The sample holds hundreds of thousands of distinct CDR3 sequences, 32% seen once. The sequenced sample was blood. These receptor sequences come from a woman aged 80 or older in good health.

Regarding this clonotype: A much larger clone lies one base from this, so it may be a read error. This chain links TRBV27 with TRBJ2-3, with D hard to call. The CDR3 spans 12 residues. Germline V gene sequence: CDR1 MNHEY, CDR2 SMNVEV (reference sequence). CDR3 loop: CTSSKLPDTQYF. The DNA for the CDR3 is TGTACCAGCAGCAAGTTACCAGATACGCAGTATTTT.

In this sample, this clonotype turned up a few times. A much larger clone lies one base from this, so it may be a read error. This rearrangement joins TRBV7-2 to TRBJ2-1, with 9 bases aligning to TRBD2. The J call may be in error: the DNA end matches TRBJ2-7 better. CDR1 SGHTA and CDR2 FQGNSA come from the germline V gene. The CDR3 is 17 residues long. The CDR3 spells CASSKMGGGASYNEQYF. For the CDR3, the DNA is TGTGCCAGCAGCAAAATGGGCGGGGGGGCCTCCTACAATGAGCAGTACTTC.

This clonotype appeared a few times. J is TRBJ1-2 and V is TRBV18; D is undetermined. The CDR3 length is 14 residues. V lost 2 bases and J lost 4, with 11 bases in between. Germline V gene lookup returns CDR1 KGHSH and CDR2 LQKENI. CDR3 residues: CASSPSDQFYGYTF. The CDR3 nucleotides read TGTGCCAGCTCACCAAGCGATCAGTTCTATGGCTACACCTTC.

Turning to this clonotype: A clone one base away is much larger, so this may be a read error. The genes are TRBV6-2 or TRBV6-3 and TRBJ2-1, with D perhaps matching TRBD2 (5 bases). CDR1 is MNHEY and CDR2 is SVGEGT in the germline V gene. The CDR3 consists of 17 residues. The chain's CDR3 is CANSYYRGLDSYNEQFF. For the CDR3, the DNA is TGTGCCAACAGTTATTATCGGGGTCTAGACTCCTACAATGAGCAGTTCTTC.